This TCR beta chain was recorded in a study of CD8+ T cells in alopecia areata (dated by TCRdb to 2016 to 2018). Study-wide context: The treated patients took part in an open-label pilot trial in which moderate-to-severe alopecia areata was treated with oral tofacitinib at 5 to 10 mg twice daily. Tofacitinib was administered for 6 to 18 months, and 6 months of follow-up off drug were then conducted to assess delayed response and recurrence. High-throughput TCRbeta sequencing was used to examine T cell clonal expansion in alopecia areata in both the C3H/HeJ mouse model and human patients. Scalp tissue and sorted CD4+ and CD8+ peripheral blood T cells from patchy and totalis/universalis alopecia areata patients and from healthy controls were covered by human TCRbeta sequencing. Tofacitinib-treated patients had biopsies at baseline and at 4 and 24 weeks of treatment, with a later scalp biopsy in several patients. Clonality in the scalp was compared among normal scalp (n=4), patchy alopecia areata scalp (n=8), and alopecia totalis/universalis scalp (n=8). RNA was obtained with the PAXgene miRNA kit for fixed scalp, the miRNeasy kit for PBMCs, and the RNeasy kit for mouse skin. Amplification of TCRbeta CDR3 regions was done by immunoSEQ multiplex PCR using 35 Vbeta forward primers and 13 Jbeta reverse primers. The study at large found these results: Higher clonality and more expanded CD8+ clones were observed in lesional scalp than in normal scalp, particularly in alopecia totalis/universalis, a finding suggestive of antigenic drive. Shared TCR sequences between patients were less evident than in mice, which may be partly attributable to HLA diversity in the patient population. Resident alphabeta T cells in normal human skin are also sequenced, complicating scalp TCR repertoire analysis, unlike mouse skin dominated by gammadelta T cells.

The CDR3 goes from the cysteine to the phenylalanine over 10 residues. CDR3 DNA only is kept here, 30 bases in frame from base 1. Via the germline V gene (reference sequence), CDR1 is GTSNPN and CDR2 SVGIG. V is pared back by 4 bases and J by 1 base, with 1 base lying between the germline termini. The sample's time point label is to be understood as: baseline before oral tofacitinib. Lesional scalp punch biopsies and peripheral blood were collected from alopecia areata patients. PBMCs were isolated by density centrifugation and stained for CD3, CD4 and CD8, and CD4+ and CD8+ T cells were sorted on a FACSAria. Comment on this clone: Its antigen is unknown. Within one base of it there is no much larger clone, and no base qualities were kept.

Libraries were constructed by the immunoSEQ multiplex PCR assay. For TCR sequencing, RNA was extracted from every sample and reverse transcribed into cDNA to serve as template. First-strand cDNA was synthesized using SuperScript III with a 2:1 mix of oligo-dT and random hexamers. Amplification bias was assessed with a synthetic immune receptor repertoire, and residual bias was removed computationally. The original methods were these. After raw reads were preprocessed to remove errors, the CDR3 was defined following IMGT conventions as running from the conserved cysteine to phenylalanine. Clonality was computed as 1 minus the Shannon entropy, with the entropy normalized by log2 of the number of productive unique TCRs. Scalp TCRbeta sequences were cross-referenced with sorted blood CD4 and CD8 repertoires so that the CD4 or CD8 identity of scalp clones could be inferred. TCRdb limited this immuneACCESS table to in-frame rearrangements with V and J called. A share of clones is missing; checked studies link under half to unresolved V genes, and the rest is unexplained. V and J calls plus clone size are reproduced from that table; the DNA served to infer D and trimming. The sample yields 100,000 to 150,000 clones; about 50% were counted once. Of the sample, 18% is held by the ten largest clones.

The sequence came from a human donor with alopecia areata. The chain is made from TRBV30 and TRBJ1-2; too little of a D gene remains to name it. Sequenced here: CD8+ T cells sorted from blood, sampled at week 0. At the DNA level, the sequence is TGTGCCTGGAATAACTATGGCTACACCTTC. This codes for CAWNNYGYTF. Supplemented by the reference TRBV30 and TRBJ1-2 proteins around the CDR3, the complete variable domain is SQTIHQWPATLVQPVGSPLSLECTVEGTSNPNLYWYRQAAGRGLQLLFYSVGIGQISSEVPQNLSASRPQDRQFILSSKKLLLSDSGFYLCAWNNYGYTFGSGTRLTVV.